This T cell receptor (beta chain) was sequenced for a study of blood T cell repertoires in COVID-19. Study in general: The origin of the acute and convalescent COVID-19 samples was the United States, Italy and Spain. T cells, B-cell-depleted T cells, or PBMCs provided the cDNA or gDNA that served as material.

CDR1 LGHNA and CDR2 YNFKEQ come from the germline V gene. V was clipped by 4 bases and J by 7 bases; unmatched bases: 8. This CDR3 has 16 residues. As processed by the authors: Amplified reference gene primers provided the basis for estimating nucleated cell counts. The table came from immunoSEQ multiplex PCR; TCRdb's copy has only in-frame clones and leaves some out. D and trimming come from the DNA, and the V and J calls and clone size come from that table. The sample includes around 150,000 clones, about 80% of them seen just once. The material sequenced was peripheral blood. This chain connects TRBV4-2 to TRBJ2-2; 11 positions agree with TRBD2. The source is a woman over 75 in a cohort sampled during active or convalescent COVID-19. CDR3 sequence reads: CASSRVAGGLVGELFF. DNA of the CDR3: TGTGCCAGCAGCCGGGTAGCGGGGGGGCTGGTCGGGGAGCTGTTTTTT.